The following is a TCR beta chain sequence with its context. This record comes from a study of blood T cell repertoires in COVID-19. As for the study in general: In each case, the material was cDNA or gDNA derived from T cells, B-cell-depleted T cells, or PBMCs.

Seattle enrolled patients during active infection and tracked them longitudinally. Germline loops: CDR1 MDHEN, CDR2 SYDVKM. Trimming stripped 5 bases from V and 3 bases from J, with 11 bases between. The CDR3 totals 14 residues. Sequencing was performed with immunoSEQ multiplex PCR; in TCRdb, only in-frame clones are kept and a portion is missing. The table lists about 52,000 clones, about 81% of them singletons. This TCR derives from a woman at least 80 years old with COVID-19, enrolled during active disease. The rearrangement links TRBV28 to TRBJ1-5; D might be TRBD1 (6 bases). What was sequenced was peripheral blood. DNA for the CDR3: TGTGCCAGCAGTCTAGGACAGAACAATCAGCCCCAGCATTTT. Translated: CASSLGQNNQPQHF. The whole variable domain, remainder taken from reference TRBV28 and TRBJ1-5, is DVKVTQSSRYLVKRTGEKVFLECVQDMDHENMFWYRQDPGLGLRLIYFSYDVKMKEKGDIPEGYSVSREKKERFSLILESASTNQTSMYLCASSLGQNNQPQHFGDGTRLSIL.